These 13 T cell receptor beta chains originate from one sample sequenced in a study of OX40 agonist ivuxolimab in advanced cancers. Profiled with immunoSEQ multiplex PCR; TCRdb holds only in-frame clones, not every one. Of under 25,000 clones detected, roughly 91% appear once; the ten largest clones hold about 50%. Sequences were derived from CD4+ or CD8+ T cells sorted from blood, sampled in a trial of the OX40 agonist ivuxolimab. These receptors were obtained from an adult with an advanced solid tumor such as melanoma, head and neck, liver or kidney cancer.

This chain links TRBV29-1 with TRBJ1-2, with unresolved D. The germline V gene has CDR1 SQVTM and CDR2 ANQGSEA. V was pared by 0 bases and J by 4 bases, with 6 bases between. There are 12 residues in the CDR3. The CDR3 is CSVEEESYGYTF. The CDR3 bases are TGCAGCGTTGAAGAGGAGAGCTATGGCTACACCTTC.

This chain joins TRBV28 and TRBJ2-5; D gene ambiguous. CDR1 and CDR2 (germline): MDHEN, SYDVKM. V dropped 11 bases and J dropped 3 bases, with 1 base sitting between them. There are 8 residues in the CDR3. The CDR3 DNA reads as TGTGCCGAAGAGACCCAGTACTTC. It is translated as CAEETQYF.

This chain joins TRBV9 and TRBJ2-5; D is uncertain. V gave up 3 bases and J gave up 0 bases, with 12 bases separating them. Germline values: CDR1 SGDLS, CDR2 YYNGEE. The CDR3 totals 15 residues. The chain's CDR3 is CASSAEPAYQETQYF. Written as DNA, the CDR3 is TGTGCCAGCAGCGCCGAGCCAGCGTACCAAGAGACCCAGTACTTC.

The chain is built from TRBV28 and TRBJ2-7, with TRBD2 matching 7 bases. The CDR3 is 13 residues long. Germline-derived CDR1 and CDR2 are MDHEN and SYDVKM. With 5 bases clipped from V and 6 bases from J, the junction kept 7 bases outside the gene matches. The CDR3 sequence: CASSPFGGVEQYF. The CDR3 DNA reads TGTGCCAGCAGTCCCTTTGGGGGGGTCGAGCAGTACTTC.

The rearrangement uses TRBV6-1 and TRBJ2-1; 9 bases align to TRBD1. This CDR3 has 15 residues. J lost 3 bases, V lost 9 bases, and 9 bases had no gene match. Germline CDR1 and CDR2: MNHNS and SASEGT. The CDR3 region is CASSHRDRDYNEQFF. In DNA form, the CDR3 reads TGTGCCAGTTCACACCGGGACAGGGACTACAATGAGCAGTTCTTC.

The J gene is TRBJ2-1, the V gene TRBV5-1, with D maybe TRBD2 (5 bases). CDR3 size: 14 residues. V lost 0 bases and J lost 2, with 6 bases in between. Germline V lookup: CDR1 SGHRS, CDR2 YFSETQ. CDR3 region: CASSLEAAYNEQFF. The CDR3, as DNA: TGCGCCAGCAGCTTGGAAGCGGCCTACAATGAGCAGTTCTTC.

This chain links TRBV14 with TRBJ2-1; D is undetermined. The CDR3 runs 14 residues. Germline V gene lookup returns CDR1 SGHDN and CDR2 FVKESK. V was trimmed by 4 bases and J by 0 bases, leaving 7 bases between them. The CDR3 DNA reads TGTGCCAGCAGCCTAGTAATCTCCTACAATGAGCAGTTCTTC. This encodes CASSLVISYNEQFF. The full variable domain, with the rest looked up from reference TRBV14 and TRBJ2-1, is EAGVTQFPSHSVIEKGQTVTLRCDPISGHDNLYWYRRVMGKEIKFLLHFVKESKQDESGMPNNRFLAERTGGTYSTLKVQPAELEDSGVYFCASSLVISYNEQFFGPGTRLTVL.

The rearrangement uses TRBV29-1 and TRBJ2-7; TRBD2 agrees at 12 bases. Germline trimming cut 6 bases from V and 2 bases from J; bases unmatched to any gene: 5. CDR1 SQVTM and CDR2 ANQGSEA come from the germline V gene. CDR3 size: 14 residues. The CDR3 here is CSVSWTSGTYEQYF. CDR3 DNA sequence: TGCAGCGTGAGCTGGACTAGCGGGACCTACGAGCAGTACTTC.

The chain links TRBV5-6 to TRBJ2-7, with D possibly being TRBD1 (5 bases). V shed 4 bases and J shed 2 bases, with 13 bases lying between them. The CDR3 runs 14 residues. Germline values: CDR1 SGHDT, CDR2 YYEEEE. DNA for the CDR3: TGTGCCAGCAGCGTAAGGGGAAACCCCTACGAGCAGTACTTC. This encodes CASSVRGNPYEQYF.

This clone was seen only once. The gene calls are TRBV11-3 and TRBJ2-5; D call uncertain. V lost 5 bases, J lost 4 bases, and 11 bases lay in between. CDR1 and CDR2 from the germline V gene are SGHNT and YENEEA. The CDR3 runs to 13 residues. For the CDR3, the DNA is TGTGCCAGCAGCCTGACCCGAGGAGAGACCCAGTACTTC. Its protein is CASSLTRGETQYF.

The V call is TRBV4-3, the J call TRBJ2-5; the D is unclear. This CDR3 is built from 11 residues. From germline, CDR1 is LGHNA and CDR2 YSLEER. V was clipped by 3 bases and J by 4 bases, with 3 bases between them. In DNA, the CDR3 is TGCGCCAGCAGCCATGGAGAGACCCAGTACTTC. Protein product: CASSHGETQYF.

This sequence joins TRBV10-3 and TRBJ2-2; 7 bases are a match to TRBD2. V dropped 4 bases and J dropped 7; count of bases not matched to a gene: 0. This CDR3 region has 12 residues. The germline gives CDR1 ENHRY, CDR2 SYGVKD. DNA for the CDR3: TGTGCCATCAGTGGGGGGGGCGGGGAGCTGTTTTTT. Translating it yields CAISGGGGELFF.

The chain employs TRBV6-5 and TRBJ1-1; no reliable D call. The CDR3 is made up of 15 amino acids. V lost 0 bases and J 4 bases, leaving 12 bases between the germline ends. Germline-derived CDR1 and CDR2 are MNHEY and SVGAGI. CDR3 sequence (DNA): TGTGCCAGCAGTTACTCTTTGTACCTTGGCACTGAAGCTTTCTTT. As protein: CASSYSLYLGTEAFF.